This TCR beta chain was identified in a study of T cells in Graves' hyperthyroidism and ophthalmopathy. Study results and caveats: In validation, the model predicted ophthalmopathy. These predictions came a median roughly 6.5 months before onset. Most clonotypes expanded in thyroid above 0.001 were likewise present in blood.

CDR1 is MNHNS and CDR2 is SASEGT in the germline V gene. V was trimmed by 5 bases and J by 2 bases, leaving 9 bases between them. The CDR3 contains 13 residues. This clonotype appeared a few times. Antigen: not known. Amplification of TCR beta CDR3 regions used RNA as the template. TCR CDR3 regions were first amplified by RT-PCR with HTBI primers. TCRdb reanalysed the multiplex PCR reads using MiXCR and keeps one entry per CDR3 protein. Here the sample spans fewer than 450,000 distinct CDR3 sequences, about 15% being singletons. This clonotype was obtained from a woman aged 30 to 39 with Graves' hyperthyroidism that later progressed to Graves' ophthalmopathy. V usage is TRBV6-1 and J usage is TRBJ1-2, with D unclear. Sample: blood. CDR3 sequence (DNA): TGTGCCAGCAGTCAGACCCAAAACTATGGCTACACCTTC. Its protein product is CASSQTQNYGYTF.